This TCR beta chain stems from a study of T cells of healthy individuals. Each CDR3 protein gets one entry after TCRdb re-called the 5' RACE reads with MiXCR. The data show nearly 100,000 distinct CDR3 sequences, 15% to 20% seen once. The source is a human donor in good health.

The CDR3 protein is CASSLGQGARRTDTQYF. DNA of the CDR3: TGCGCCAGCAGCTTGGGACAGGGGGCACGGCGCACAGATACGCAGTATTTT. The chain employs TRBV5-1 and TRBJ2-3; TRBD1 aligns across 10 bases. V was clipped by 0 bases and J by 1 base; unmatched bases: 5. The germline CDR1 and CDR2 sequences are SGHRS and YFSETQ. The CDR3 runs 17 residues.